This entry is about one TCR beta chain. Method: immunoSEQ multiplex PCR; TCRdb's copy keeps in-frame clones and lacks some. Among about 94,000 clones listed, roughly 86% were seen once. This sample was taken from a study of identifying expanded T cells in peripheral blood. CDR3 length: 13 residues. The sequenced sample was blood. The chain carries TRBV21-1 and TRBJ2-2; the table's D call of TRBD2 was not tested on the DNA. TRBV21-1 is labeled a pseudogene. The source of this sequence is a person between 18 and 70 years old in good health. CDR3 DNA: TGTGCCAGCAGGGCCAGAAGAGGCGGGGAGCTGTTTTTT. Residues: CASRARRGGELFF.